Listed below are T cell receptor beta chains from one sample, sequenced in a study of blood T cell repertoires in COVID-19. Only in-frame clones appear in the TCRdb table, and some are missing; sequencing was by immunoSEQ multiplex PCR. The table lists about 170,000 clones, 70% to 90% of them singletons. Sequences were obtained from peripheral blood. The receptor set was obtained from a man in his sixties with COVID-19, enrolled during active disease. Each CDR3 is given with its conserved first and last residue. The D gene is left open where the match is weak. Clone size, where shown, is once, few, many, or a class for clones that have expanded.

D	V	size	J	DNA	CDR3
TRBD1	TRBV6-5	-	TRBJ2-6	TGTGCCAGCAGGAGGACAGGCTCTGGGGCCAACGTCCTGACTTTC	CASRRTGSGANVLTF
-	TRBV2	-	TRBJ1-2	TGTGCCAGCAATCGTGACAGGATCTCTAACTATGGCTACACCTTC	CASNRDRISNYGYTF
-	TRBV21-1	-	TRBJ2-3	TGTGCCAGCAGCAAAGCAAGCGGGAGGAGCACAGATACGCAGTATTTT	CASSKASGRSTDTQYF
-	TRBV27	-	TRBJ2-1	TGTGCCAGCAGTTTTGGGGCGTTGAGCTTCAATGAGCAGTTCTTC	CASSFGALSFNEQFF
TRBD2	TRBV7-3	-	TRBJ2-3	TGTGCCAGCAGCTTACAGCCGGGAGGGAGCACAGATACGCAGTATTTT	CASSLQPGGSTDTQYF
-	TRBV11-1	-	TRBJ2-1	TGTGCCAGCAGGCCCCCACAGGGTATACGGAGCAATGAGCAGTTCTTC	CASRPPQGIRSNEQFF
TRBD1	TRBV27	-	TRBJ1-4	TGTGCCAGCAGTTTTGGGACAGGGGGACCTGGCGAAAAACTGTTTTTT	CASSFGTGGPGEKLFF
TRBD1	TRBV5-1	few	TRBJ1-6	TGCGCCAGCAGCGGGGGGACAGGGAACAGTTCACCCCTCCACTTT	CASSGGTGNSSPLHF
-	TRBV4-3	-	TRBJ2-7	TGCGCCAGCAGCCAAGAGTTCGGAGCGTCCTACGAGCAGTACTTC	CASSQEFGASYEQYF
TRBD1	TRBV6-1	few	TRBJ1-4	TGTGCCAGCAGTGAAGGCCTCATTGGGACAGGGGGTGAAAAACTGTTTTTT	CASSEGLIGTGGEKLFF
-	TRBV7-9	few	TRBJ1-4	TGTGCCAGCAGCCCCGGATCCGGGGGGGCAACTAATGAAAAACTGTTTTTT	CASSPGSGGATNEKLFF
-	TRBV18	-	TRBJ2-1	TGTGCCAGCTCACCCCTAGGGGCGGCCTACAATGAGCAGTTCTTC	CASSPLGAAYNEQFF
-	TRBV5-5	-	TRBJ2-6	TGTGCCAGCAGCTTTGTACAGACCTCTGGGGCCAACGTCCTGACTTTC	CASSFVQTSGANVLTF
TRBD2	TRBV15	-	TRBJ2-7	TGTGCCACCAGCAGAGAAGGCGGGGGTTCCTACGAGCAGTACTTC	CATSREGGGSYEQYF
-	TRBV7-3	-	TRBJ1-2	TGTGCCAGCAGCTTAGGAGCCTCTAACTATGGCTACACCTTC	CASSLGASNYGYTF
TRBD1	TRBV5-1	once	TRBJ2-2	TGCGCCAGCAGCTTGCGCGGACAGGGGAACACCGGGGAGCTGTTTTTT	CASSLRGQGNTGELFF
-	TRBV7-6	-	TRBJ1-1	TGTGCCAGCAGCCCCGGGTCCCACCAAGGGGGTGGGCCTGAAGCTTTCTTT	CASSPGSHQGGGPEAFF
TRBD1	TRBV11-3	few	TRBJ1-2	TGTGCCAGCAGCCAAGCGGACAGGAGCCGGTATGGCTACACCTTC	CASSQADRSRYGYTF
-	TRBV7-2	-	TRBJ1-5	TGTGCCAGCAGCCCGCAGGGGAACCAGCCCCAGCATTTT	CASSPQGNQPQHF
-	TRBV21-1	-	TRBJ1-1	TGTGCCAGCAGCAAAGGTCGGGACATAACCCTGGATCACACTGAAGCTTTCTTT	CASSKGRDITLDHTEAFF
-	TRBV12-3/TRBV12-4	-	TRBJ1-1	TGTGCCAGCAGTTTAAGGGGGGGTACTGAAGCTTTCTTT	CASSLRGGTEAFF
TRBD1	TRBV3-1/TRBV3-2	few	TRBJ1-6	TGTGCCAGCAGCCCCGGGACAGCAGATAATTCACCCCTCCACTTT	CASSPGTADNSPLHF
TRBD1	TRBV7-2	-	TRBJ1-4	TGTGCCAGCAGCTTAGGGACAGGGAGCGAAAAACTGTTTTTT	CASSLGTGSEKLFF
-	TRBV24-1	-	TRBJ1-5	TGTGCCACCAGTGAATCAATCGAGCGCAATCAGCCCCAGCATTTT	CATSESIERNQPQHF
TRBD2	TRBV18	-	TRBJ2-3	TGTGCCAGCTCACCCCCAGGGGCGGGAGGGCCAACAGATACGCAGTATTTT	CASSPPGAGGPTDTQYF
-	TRBV5-1	-	TRBJ1-3	TGCGCCAGCAGCTTGGAGCAGGGTCGTGGAAACACCATATATTTT	CASSLEQGRGNTIYF
-	TRBV5-5	-	TRBJ1-4	TGTGCCAGCAGCTTGCTGACGGGTAGATGGACTAATGAAAAACTGTTTTTT	CASSLLTGRWTNEKLFF
TRBD2	TRBV18	-	TRBJ2-7	TGTGCCAGCTCACCACGAGGGACTAGCGGCGGCTACGAGCAGTACTTC	CASSPRGTSGGYEQYF
TRBD1	TRBV10-1	-	TRBJ1-4	TGCGCCAGCAGTGAGGGGGGCCGGGACAGGCTCCGGGGGCTGTTTTTT	CASSEGGRDRLRGLFF
TRBD1	TRBV18	-	TRBJ1-1	TGTGCCAGCTCACCCCGGGACAGCTACACTGAAGCTTTCTTT	CASSPRDSYTEAFF
-	TRBV5-6	-	TRBJ1-4	TGTGCCAGCAGCCAAACAGGGCCGGGTGAAAAACTGTTTTTT	CASSQTGPGEKLFF
-	TRBV12-3/TRBV12-4	-	TRBJ1-1	TGTGCCAGCAGCCCCGGGACTGAAGCTTTCTTT	CASSPGTEAFF
TRBD2	TRBV7-2	-	TRBJ2-2	TGTGCCAGCAGCATTAGCGGGGGGGAGGAGCTGTTTTTT	CASSISGGEELFF
TRBD1	TRBV18	-	TRBJ2-3	TGTGCCAGCTCACCCCTTCGACAGGGGAGCACAGATACGCAGTATTTT	CASSPLRQGSTDTQYF
TRBD1	TRBV7-2	-	TRBJ1-2	TGTGCCAGCAGCTCACAGGGGTACTATGGCTACACCTTC	CASSSQGYYGYTF
TRBD1	TRBV24-1	-	TRBJ1-2	TGTGCCACCAGTGACACGGGACAGCCCTATGGCTACACCTTC	CATSDTGQPYGYTF
-	TRBV9	-	TRBJ1-1	TGTGCCAGCAGCGTAGCGGAGGGGTCGGGCACTGAAGCTTTCTTT	CASSVAEGSGTEAFF
-	TRBV6-5	-	TRBJ1-5	TGTGCCAGCAGAGCGGGGGGCGGAAACAATCAGCCCCAGCATTTT	CASRAGGGNNQPQHF
TRBD1	TRBV2	once	TRBJ2-5	TGTGCCAGCAGAGCCACAGGGGGCAGGTTCGAGACCCAGTACTTC	CASRATGGRFETQYF
-	TRBV3-1/TRBV3-2	-	TRBJ2-5	TGTGCCAGCAGTTCCGTCGGAGAGACCCAGTACTTC	CASSSVGETQYF
-	TRBV6-2/TRBV6-3	-	TRBJ1-4	TGTGCCAGCAGTTACAGGACAAGTTTGAAAAATGAAAAACTGTTTTTT	CASSYRTSLKNEKLFF
-	TRBV6-5	-	TRBJ1-6	TGTGCCAGCACCGAGATTTGGGGAGGAGGGTCACCCCTCCACTTT	CASTEIWGGGSPLHF
-	TRBV27	-	TRBJ1-6	TGTGCCAGCAGGGACATTGCTAGGGGGGGGAGTTCACCCCTCCACTTT	CASRDIARGGSSPLHF
-	TRBV18	-	TRBJ1-4	TGTGCCAGCTCACCACAGACAGCAACTAATGAAAAACTGTTTTTT	CASSPQTATNEKLFF
-	TRBV18	-	TRBJ1-2	TGTGCCAGCTCACCCCCGACGGGGGGGCGAGGCTACACCTTC	CASSPPTGGRGYTF
TRBD1	TRBV4-2	-	TRBJ1-4	TGTGCCAGCAGCCAAGACGGAAGACAGGGCGGCGAAAAACTGTTTTTT	CASSQDGRQGGEKLFF
TRBD2	TRBV19	-	TRBJ2-1	TGTGCCAGTAGTAAAACCAGCGGGAGACTAAATGAGCAGTTCTTC	CASSKTSGRLNEQFF
-	TRBV30	-	TRBJ2-1	TGTGCCTGGAACCTAGTGTCCTACAATGAGCAGTTCTTC	CAWNLVSYNEQFF
TRBD2	TRBV18	-	TRBJ2-1	TGTGCCAGCTCACAACGGACTAGCGGCTCCTACAATGAGCAGTTCTTC	CASSQRTSGSYNEQFF
TRBD1	TRBV28	-	TRBJ2-7	TGTGCCAGCAGTTACTGGACAGGGTCCTACGAGCAGTACTTC	CASSYWTGSYEQYF
-	TRBV5-1	-	TRBJ2-3	TGCGCCAGCAGCTCGAGGGAATCCGCAGATACGCAGTATTTT	CASSSRESADTQYF
-	TRBV5-5	-	TRBJ1-2	TGTGCCAGCACCCCACGGGGGGCGGACTATGGCTACACCTTC	CASTPRGADYGYTF
TRBD1	TRBV28	-	TRBJ1-5	TGTGCCATCCTCACAGGGGGGGGCAATCAGCCCCAGCATTTT	CAILTGGGNQPQHF